This T cell receptor (beta chain) is drawn from a study of cytomegalovirus exposure and HLA in healthy donors. Profiling relied on immunoSEQ multiplex PCR, and the TCRdb table lists in-frame clones only, not all of them. This table holds approximately 59,000 clones, 93% found once. Concerning this clone: What it recognizes is unknown.

Study-wide findings and caveats: Many donors shared some public TCRs, even though most TCR sequences were rare.

Sequenced input: PBMCs. The clonotype was recovered from a woman aged 18-29 years in good health and CMV-seropositive.

The CDR3 spells CASSDSGASGGADTQYF. The CDR3 DNA is TGTGCCAGCAGTGACTCCGGGGCTAGCGGGGGGGCAGATACGCAGTATTTT. The chain employs TRBV6-4 and TRBJ2-3; TRBD2 matches at 12 bases. This CDR3 region has 17 residues. V lost 0 bases and J lost 4; bases outside the gene matches: 5. CDR1 and CDR2 (germline): MRHNA, SNTAGT.